The next 23 T cell receptor beta chains were all read from a single sample in a study of blood T cell repertoires in COVID-19. Clones were read by immunoSEQ multiplex PCR, and TCRdb kept only the in-frame ones, dropping some. The sample has approximately 200,000 clones, approximately 79% seen once. The sequenced material came from peripheral blood. Receptors originate from a woman aged 50 to 65 with acute or convalescent COVID-19.

Only a few counts were recorded for this clone. The rearrangement joins TRBV27 to TRBJ2-5, with 7 bases fitting TRBD2. Per the germline V gene, CDR1 is MNHEY and CDR2 is SMNVEV (reference sequence). J lost 5 bases, V lost 1 base, and 7 bases had no gene match. CDR3 size: 15 residues. The CDR3 region is CASSLLGGGLETQYF. The CDR3 region has the DNA TGTGCCAGCAGTTTATTGGGGGGAGGGTTGGAGACCCAGTACTTC.

The chain links TRBV18 to TRBJ1-5, with TRBD1 as a possible D gene (6 bases). The CDR3 has 15 amino acids. Germline CDR1 KGHSH, CDR2 LQKENI. V was shortened by 6 bases and J by 0 bases, with 12 bases between the two germline ends. The CDR3 here is CASSQDSNSNQPQHF. The CDR3 DNA sequence: TGTGCCAGCTCTCAGGACAGCAATAGCAATCAGCCCCAGCATTTT. Full variable domain (remainder filled in from reference TRBV18 and TRBJ1-5): NAGVMQNPRHLVRRRGQEARLRCSPMKGHSHVYWYRQLPEEGLKFMVYLQKENIIDESGMPKERFSAEFPKEGPSILRIQQVVRGDSAAYFCASSQDSNSNQPQHFGDGTRLSIL.

This chain joins TRBV28 and TRBJ2-7, with TRBD2 identical over 13 bases. The length of the CDR3 is 18 residues. The germline V gene encodes CDR1 MDHEN and CDR2 SYDVKM. V gave up 5 bases and J gave up 5 bases; unmatched junction bases: 15. Written as DNA, the CDR3 is TGTGCCAGCAGTAAAAACCAAATACTAGCGGGAGGGCCCCACGAGCAGTACTTC. It specifies CASSKNQILAGGPHEQYF.

The rearrangement uses TRBV30 and TRBJ1-2, with D unresolved. Trimming shortened V by 8 bases and J by 4 bases, and 17 bases separated the two germline ends. The CDR3 loop spans 13 amino acids. Germline V gene lookup returns CDR1 GTSNPN and CDR2 SVGIG (reference sequence). The DNA for the CDR3 is TGTGCCGGCAGTGGAGAATCTTTCTATGGCTACACCTTC. Translated: CAGSGESFYGYTF.

The chain joins TRBV10-3 to TRBJ2-7; 8 bases line up with TRBD1. Germline CDR1 and CDR2: ENHRY and SYGVKD. This CDR3 contains 13 residues. V shed 9 bases, J shed 3 bases, and the junction held 7 bases outside the gene matches. CDR3 region: CAMGQEKFYEQYF. In DNA form, the CDR3 reads TGTGCCATGGGACAGGAAAAGTTCTACGAGCAGTACTTC.

The J gene is TRBJ1-3, the V gene TRBV3-1 (or the pseudogene TRBV3-2); D gene ambiguous. Per the germline V gene, CDR1 is LGHDT and CDR2 is YNNKEL (reference sequence). Trimming shortened V by 0 bases and J by 0 bases, and 3 bases separated the two germline ends. The CDR3 has 14 amino acids. DNA for the CDR3: TGTGCCAGCAGCCAAGATCACTCTGGAAACACCATATATTTT. This sequence encodes CASSQDHSGNTIYF.

The chain links TRBV7-6 to TRBJ2-7, with 11 bases lining up with TRBD2. The CDR3 runs 15 residues. Trimming at V came to 5 bases and at J to 0 bases, leaving 3 bases not matched to a gene. The germline CDR1 and CDR2 sequences are SGHVS and FNYEAQ. This chain's CDR3 is CASSPSGGSSYEQYF. CDR3 DNA sequence: TGTGCCAGCAGCCCTAGCGGGGGGTCCTCCTACGAGCAGTACTTC.

Written as DNA, the CDR3 is TGTGCCAGCAGTTTCGCGGGACGCCCCGAGCAGTACTTC. Translating gives CASSFAGRPEQYF. The chain links TRBV6-2 or TRBV6-3 to TRBJ2-7, with D possibly matching TRBD2 (6 bases). V lost 4 bases, J lost 6 bases, and 13 bases lay in between. The CDR3 length is 13 residues. Germline V CDR1 and CDR2: MNHEY, SVGEGT.

This clone came up a few times. The gene calls are TRBV6-5 and TRBJ2-5; tentative D call: TRBD2 (5 bases). This CDR3 has 15 residues. V was shortened by 0 bases and J by 4 bases, with 12 bases between the two germline ends. Germline V gene lookup returns CDR1 MNHEY and CDR2 SVGAGI. DNA of the CDR3: TGTGCCAGCAGTTACTCGATTTATGGGAGAGAGACCCAGTACTTC. As protein: CASSYSIYGRETQYF.

The gene calls are TRBV29-1 and TRBJ2-1; 9 bases align to TRBD2. V gave up 6 bases and J gave up 4 bases; unmatched junction bases: 10. This CDR3 has 15 amino acids. CDR1 is SQVTM and CDR2 is ANQGSEA in the germline V gene. The DNA of the CDR3 is TGCAGCGTGGTTCTAGCGGGGTGGAATTACAATGAGCAGTTCTTC. Its protein product is CSVVLAGWNYNEQFF.

This clone was recorded once. The gene calls are TRBV7-9 and TRBJ2-1; TRBD2 is a possible D gene (6 bases). Trimming removed 2 bases at V and 3 bases at J, with 14 bases between. The CDR3 runs to 16 residues. CDR1 SEHNR and CDR2 FQNEAQ come from the germline V gene (reference sequence). The CDR3 loop reads CASSLRWEELYNEQFF. The CDR3 DNA sequence: TGTGCCAGCAGCTTAAGGTGGGAGGAACTCTACAATGAGCAGTTCTTC.

This clone has just a few counts. CDR3 loop: CASSDAGTGSSYEQYF. CDR3 DNA sequence: TGTGCCAGCAGTGACGCCGGGACAGGGAGCTCCTACGAGCAGTACTTC. The V call is TRBV6-1, the J call TRBJ2-7; 9 nucleotides line up with TRBD1. V lost 3 bases and J lost 0; bases outside the gene matches: 6. The CDR3 is 16 amino acids. Looked up from germline, CDR1 is MNHNS and CDR2 is SASEGT.

The table lists this clone with a count of one. The chain recombines TRBV7-9 with TRBJ2-7; 13 bases align to TRBD2. After removal of 5 bases from V and 0 bases from J, the junction contained 7 bases not matched to a gene. Germline assignment: CDR1 SEHNR and CDR2 FQNEAQ (reference sequence). There are 17 residues in the CDR3. As DNA, the CDR3 is TGTGCCAGCAGCCCCTCCGGGACTAGCGGGATCTCCTACGAGCAGTACTTC. It encodes CASSPSGTSGISYEQYF.

In this sample, this clone turned up once. V usage is TRBV2 and J usage is TRBJ1-5; D call uncertain. The CDR3 sequence is 15 residues long. Germline values: CDR1 SNHLY, CDR2 FYNNEI. The germline V and J ends were trimmed by 5 bases and 6 bases, with 17 bases remaining between them. CDR3 region: CASSLKGNGGQPQHF. In DNA, the CDR3 is TGTGCCAGCAGTTTAAAGGGTAACGGAGGTCAGCCCCAGCATTTT.

This sequence joins TRBV18 and TRBJ1-5, with 9 bases aligning to TRBD1. Trimming removed 0 bases from V and 2 bases from J; junction bases left unmatched: 5. The germline V gene encodes CDR1 KGHSH and CDR2 LQKENI. The CDR3 sequence is 17 residues long. The CDR3 DNA reads as TGTGCCAGCTCACCACCACAGGGGGCTCAGGGCAATCAGCCCCAGCATTTT. Translating gives CASSPPQGAQGNQPQHF.

This chain joins TRBV7-2 and TRBJ1-6, with 7 bases fitting TRBD1. Per the germline V gene, CDR1 is SGHTA and CDR2 is FQGNSA. V shed 5 bases, J shed 7 bases, and the junction held 8 bases outside the gene matches. CDR3 length: 15 amino acids. CDR3 sequence: CASSAVTGRNSPLHF. The DNA of the CDR3 is TGTGCCAGCAGCGCAGTGACAGGGCGGAATTCACCCCTCCACTTT.

The chain combines TRBV6-1 with TRBJ1-2; 9 bases fit TRBD1. This CDR3 has 16 amino acids. Germline V lookup: CDR1 MNHNS, CDR2 SASEGT. The trim removed 0 bases at V and 5 bases at J, leaving 7 bases unmatched. CDR3 DNA: TGTGCCAGCAGTGAAGCGCGGACAGGGGAAAGGTATGGCTACACCTTC. Protein sequence: CASSEARTGERYGYTF.

The V and J genes are TRBV2 and TRBJ2-1, with TRBD1 as a possible D gene (6 bases). CDR1 is SNHLY, CDR2 FYNNEI, per germline. Deletions cut 6 bases from V and 0 bases from J, with 6 bases between. This CDR3 region has 13 residues. CDR3 region: CASRDSSYNEQFF. The CDR3 DNA sequence: TGTGCCAGCAGGGACAGCTCCTACAATGAGCAGTTCTTC.

This clone has only one observation. This chain links TRBV6-6 with TRBJ2-5; TRBD2 aligns across 7 bases. Looked up from germline, CDR1 is MNHNY and CDR2 is SVGAGI (reference sequence). The length of the CDR3 is 15 residues. With V trimmed by 3 bases and J by 2 bases, 6 bases remained unmatched. The CDR3 DNA follows: TGTGCCAGCAGTTATACAGCGGGGCCTCAAGAGACCCAGTACTTC. Translation gives CASSYTAGPQETQYF.

This chain links TRBV24-1 with TRBJ1-5; D is possibly TRBD1 (5 bases). Germline CDR1 KGHDR, CDR2 SFDVKD. CDR3 length: 15 amino acids. V was trimmed by 4 bases and J by 11 bases, leaving 20 bases between them. The CDR3 coding sequence is TGTGCCACCAGTGACTCGCGGGACCGCCCGTCAGCCCAGCATTTT. Translation gives CATSDSRDRPSAQHF.

The CDR3 sequence: CASSQGGLGGYTF. The DNA for the CDR3 is TGTGCCAGCAGCCAAGGAGGCCTTGGGGGCTACACCTTC. The V and J genes are TRBV3-1 (or the pseudogene TRBV3-2) and TRBJ1-2; D remains ambiguous. Deletions cut 1 base from V and 8 bases from J, with 11 bases between. Looked up from germline, CDR1 is LGHDT and CDR2 is YNNKEL (reference sequence). There are 13 residues in the CDR3.

This clone was observed a handful of times. V is TRBV20-1 and J is TRBJ2-7; TRBD2 matches at 12 bases. The CDR3 consists of 17 residues. The V and J ends lost 3 bases and 1 base, in that order; junction bases with no gene match: 10. Germline loops: CDR1 DFQATT, CDR2 SNEGSKA (reference sequence). CDR3 sequence reads: CSASWASGGARSYEQYF. CDR3 in DNA: TGCAGTGCTAGTTGGGCTAGCGGGGGGGCCAGGTCCTACGAGCAGTACTTC.

The V gene is TRBV28, the J gene TRBJ2-2, with D perhaps TRBD2 (5 bases). Germline lookup yields CDR1 MDHEN and CDR2 SYDVKM. V shed 3 bases and J shed 7 bases, with 9 bases lying between them. The CDR3 extends over 13 amino acids. The CDR3: CASSFLRDGELFF. CDR3 nucleotides: TGTGCCAGCAGTTTCTTGAGGGACGGGGAGCTGTTTTTT.